This T cell receptor (beta chain) was recovered during a study of tumor-infiltrating lymphocytes in primary liver carcinoma (dated by TCRdb to the late 2010s). Turning to the overall study: Between late 2015 and early 2016, five patients in China with histopathologically diagnosed primary liver carcinoma had their tumors surgically resected. Hepatocellular carcinoma (four) or combined HCC and intrahepatic cholangiocarcinoma (one) was present in the five patients, who were three men and two women aged 30 to 69 years. The five patients had tumors staged T1-T3 N0M0, with maximum diameters ranging from roughly 4 to 10 cm. Each sample produced about 3.5 to 7.13 million productive TCRbeta reads, and read depth showed no significant difference between tissue types. For each liver tumor, the study sampled five regions along with adjacent normal tissue and blood, and applied TCRbeta repertoire sequencing, expression microarrays and whole-exome sequencing. A total of roughly 35 specimens from 5 patients, comprising roughly 25 tumor regions, 5 adjacent noncancerous liver tissues and 5 peripheral blood samples, were covered by TCRbeta repertoire sequencing. Reproducibility between technical replicate repertoires was high, with correlation coefficients above 0.95 and mean shared-clone rates roughly 0.87.

This clonotype has at least ten counts. Its antigen has not been determined. No base qualities exist here, and no much larger clone lies one base off it. Using a constant-region primer and ProtoScript II reverse transcriptase, TCRbeta-specific cDNA was reverse-transcribed from around 500 ng total RNA. TCRbeta libraries were built with three nested multiplex PCR rounds, a slightly modified ARM-PCR procedure. Sample barcodes and Illumina adapters were added in a final 25-cycle PCR with Deep VentR polymerase. Before sequencing, amplicons between 200 and 500 bp were purified from gel using a QIAquick gel extraction kit. An Illumina HiSeq 2500 was used to sequence the TCRbeta amplicons, generating 250-bp paired-end reads. In the authors' own workflow: Trimmomatic v0.33 was used to quality-trim the reads, and FLASH v1.2.11 was used to merge paired reads so that full CDR3 sequences could be recovered. V, D and J germline segments were assigned to the rearranged TCRbeta sequences using MiGEC v1.2.1b. Clonotype statistics and Shannon-Wiener diversity indices were calculated with VDJtools v1.0.0. Except for diversity analysis, only each sample's 250 most abundant clonotypes were used in subsequent analyses to reduce sampling bias. In-frame beta chains were kept once TCRdb had trimmed the public reads at Q25 with fastp and called clones with MiXCR. Rows merge per CDR3 protein into single entries with the most common DNA and genes. Here the V and J calls rest on TCRdb's processing, not on the authors' analysis. The sample contains a few hundred thousand distinct CDR3 sequences, almost 60% of them found a single time. Over 15% of the sample is held by the ten biggest clonotypes.

The paper's findings and limits, for the study overall: Repertoire overlap was found to be higher between tumor regions (mean approximately 35%) than between tumor-adjacent (around 17%) or tumor-blood (around 14%) pairs, consistent with antigen-driven expansion. The top 250 clones made up a significantly larger repertoire fraction in tumors than in blood (p = 0.039). Because the samples were bulk and unsorted, CD4+ and CD8+ T cell repertoires could not be compared. Only the TCR beta chain was sequenced, which likely underestimates true repertoire diversity because unpaired alpha chains were not captured. Only 4 to 6 patients were included in the study, and the authors note that the findings should be validated in a larger study.

RNA from unsorted whole blood was extracted with TRIzol reagent, and germline DNA was obtained with the DNeasy Blood & Tissue kit. At the time of sampling, the patients had chronic HBV infection and had not received any treatment. Around 4 milliliters of peripheral blood were collected into K2EDTA tubes before surgery. The source is a woman in her twenties or thirties with primary liver carcinoma and hepatitis B virus infection. Sequencing was carried out using peripheral blood.

CDR3 region: CASSSQGQNTEAFF. The sequenced DNA is TGTGCCAGCAGCTCCCAAGGGCAGAACACTGAAGCTTTCTTT. The rearranged chain carries TRBV11-1 and TRBJ1-1; confidence is insufficient to name the D gene. CDR1 and CDR2 are drawn from the germline V gene (reference sequence): SGHAT, FQDESV. CDR3 length: 14 amino acids, cysteine to phenylalanine. The kept DNA is CDR3 alone, 42 bases in frame from the first base. The V end loses 4 bases and the J end loses 1 base, and a stretch of 10 bases separates them. Here the CDR3 is joined to the reference TRBV11-1 and TRBJ1-1 genes, and the full variable domain is: EAEVAQSPRYKITEKSQAVAFWCDPISGHATLYWYRQILGQGPELLVQFQDESVVDDSQLPKDRFSAERLKGVDSTLKIQPAELGDSAMYLCASSSQGQNTEAFFGQGTRLTVV.